The rows below give T cell receptor beta chains drawn from one sample of a study of blood T cell repertoires in COVID-19. Profiling relied on immunoSEQ multiplex PCR, and the TCRdb table lists in-frame clones only, not all of them. The sample has roughly 120,000 clones, around 86% seen once. Specimen: peripheral blood. The receptors were gathered from a man in his forties or fifties with acute or convalescent COVID-19. Each CDR3 is given with its conserved first and last residue. A D gene is named only where the DNA matches it firmly. Clone sizes are given selectively: once, few, many, or a class where the clone is expanded.

D | size | J | V | CDR3 | DNA
TRBD2 | - | TRBJ2-2 | TRBV4-3 | CASRGGSGTGELFF | TGCGCCAGCAGGGGGGGGTCGGGCACCGGGGAGCTGTTTTTT
- | once | TRBJ1-2 | TRBV6-2/TRBV6-3 | CASSPEGPGYTF | TGTGCCAGCAGCCCCGAGGGTCCTGGCTACACCTTC
TRBD1 | - | TRBJ1-1 | TRBV6-6 | CASSYRAGGTEAFF | TGTGCCAGCAGTTACAGGGCAGGGGGCACTGAAGCTTTCTTT
- | - | TRBJ2-5 | TRBV5-1 | CASSSAGGPEETQYF | TGCGCCAGCAGCTCGGCGGGCGGACCAGAAGAGACCCAGTACTTC
TRBD1 | - | TRBJ1-1 | TRBV4-2 | CASSQVPNRGTEAFF | TGTGCCAGCAGCCAAGTCCCGAACAGGGGGACTGAAGCTTTCTTT
- | few | TRBJ2-7 | TRBV7-8 | CASSFSYPEQYF | TGTGCCAGCAGCTTCAGTTATCCCGAGCAGTACTTC
- | - | TRBJ1-4 | TRBV30 | CAWESRVAEKLFF | TGTGCCTGGGAGAGCAGGGTGGCCGAAAAACTGTTTTTT
TRBD2 | - | TRBJ2-7 | TRBV14 | CASSQRWGLAGGEQYF | TGTGCCAGCAGCCAACGTTGGGGACTAGCGGGAGGTGAGCAGTACTTC
- | - | TRBJ2-1 | TRBV5-4 | CASSPGSGGTSSYNEQFF | TGTGCCAGCAGCCCGGGGTCCGGGGGGACAAGCTCCTACAATGAGCAGTTCTTC
- | - | TRBJ2-1 | TRBV30 | CAWSPQGNEQFF | TGTGCCTGGAGTCCCCAGGGGAATGAGCAGTTCTTC
TRBD1 | - | TRBJ2-7 | TRBV6-2/TRBV6-3 | CASSYATRGRGTYEQYF | TGTGCCAGCAGTTACGCGACCAGGGGGCGCGGAACCTACGAGCAGTACTTC
TRBD2 | - | TRBJ2-1 | TRBV6-5 | CASSSAGVGYNEQFF | TGTGCCAGCAGTTCTGCGGGAGTAGGGTACAATGAGCAGTTCTTC
- | few | TRBJ2-1 | TRBV12-5 | CASGLIQGTGLWNEQFF | TGTGCTAGTGGTTTGATACAGGGGACTGGCCTTTGGAATGAGCAGTTCTTC
- | - | TRBJ1-1 | TRBV7-2 | CASSWPGEDTEAFF | TGTGCCAGCAGCTGGCCCGGGGAGGACACTGAAGCTTTCTTT
TRBD2 | - | TRBJ2-5 | TRBV6-5 | CASSYSPSGDEETQYF | TGTGCCAGCAGTTACTCTCCTAGCGGGGACGAGGAGACCCAGTACTTC
- | few | TRBJ2-7 | TRBV30 | CAWSFTAITSLNAPYEQYF | TGTGCCTGGAGTTTTACAGCCATCACATCCCTAAATGCCCCCTACGAGCAGTACTTC
TRBD1 | - | TRBJ1-2 | TRBV18 | CASSEALGGQSYGYTF | TGTGCCAGCTCCGAGGCCCTAGGGGGCCAATCCTATGGCTACACCTTC
- | - | TRBJ2-7 | TRBV2 | CASSPEGGSSYEQYF | TGTGCCAGCAGCCCCGAAGGAGGCAGCTCCTACGAGCAGTACTTC
TRBD1 | - | TRBJ1-1 | TRBV6-2/TRBV6-3 | CASSPRDREAFF | TGTGCCAGCAGCCCCCGGGACAGAGAAGCTTTCTTT
TRBD1 | once | TRBJ2-1 | TRBV7-2 | CASSLPSRQGSSYNEQFF | TGTGCCAGCAGCTTACCCTCCCGACAGGGGAGCTCCTACAATGAGCAGTTCTTC
- | - | TRBJ1-5 | TRBV6-2/TRBV6-3 | CASSYSTGSGQPQHF | TGTGCCAGCAGTTACTCCACAGGGTCGGGTCAGCCCCAGCATTTT
- | - | TRBJ1-6 | TRBV7-9 | CASSFGINNSPLHF | TGTGCCAGCAGCTTCGGGATAAATAATTCACCCCTCCACTTT
- | - | TRBJ1-1 | TRBV5-6 | CASSLERGSMNTEAFF | TGTGCCAGCAGCTTGGAGAGGGGGTCGATGAACACTGAAGCTTTCTTT
- | - | TRBJ1-2 | TRBV4-1 | CASSQEDARVGYTF | TGCGCCAGCAGCCAAGAAGACGCCCGGGTGGGCTACACCTTC
TRBD2 | few | TRBJ2-3 | TRBV3-1/TRBV3-2 | CASSQRTSSTDTQYF | TGTGCCAGCAGCCAACGGACTAGCAGCACAGATACGCAGTATTTT
- | - | TRBJ1-6 | TRBV3-1/TRBV3-2 | CASSQRELDNSPLHF | TGTGCCAGCAGCCAACGGGAACTTGATAATTCACCCCTCCACTTT
- | once | TRBJ1-1 | TRBV2 | CASSQTGRPLAFF | TGTGCCAGCAGCCAGACAGGCCGCCCACTAGCTTTCTTT
- | - | TRBJ2-2 | TRBV6-5 | CASSRRGSTGELFF | TGTGCCAGCAGCCGCAGGGGAAGCACCGGGGAGCTGTTTTTT
TRBD1 | - | TRBJ2-5 | TRBV3-1/TRBV3-2 | CASSLRGRGQQETQYF | TGTGCCAGCAGCCTCCGCGGCAGGGGGCAACAAGAGACCCAGTACTTC
TRBD1 | once | TRBJ1-1 | TRBV10-2 | CATRDRLVFKNTEAFF | TGCGCCACCAGGGACAGGCTCGTTTTTAAGAACACTGAAGCTTTCTTT
- | few | TRBJ1-1 | TRBV14 | CASRRFRAEAFF | TGTGCCAGCAGACGATTTCGTGCGGAGGCTTTCTTT
TRBD2 | once | TRBJ2-5 | TRBV5-1 | CASSLSGSETQYF | TGCGCCAGCAGCTTAAGCGGGAGTGAGACCCAGTACTTC
- | - | TRBJ1-1 | TRBV3-1/TRBV3-2 | CASSQDRNTEAFF | TGTGCCAGCAGCCAGGACAGGAACACTGAAGCTTTCTTT
- | few | TRBJ1-5 | TRBV9 | CASSRETGWNQPQHF | TGTGCCAGCAGCCGTGAAACAGGGTGGAATCAGCCCCAGCATTTT
- | - | TRBJ1-1 | TRBV11-2 | CASSPPVPWNTEAFF | TGTGCCAGCAGCCCACCAGTGCCTTGGAACACTGAAGCTTTCTTT
- | - | TRBJ1-2 | TRBV25-1 | CASSEYREYYGYTF | TGTGCCAGCAGTGAATACAGGGAATACTATGGCTACACCTTC
- | - | TRBJ1-1 | TRBV19 | CASTFMGTGGPEAFF | TGTGCCAGTACCTTCATGGGGACGGGGGGCCCTGAAGCTTTCTTT
- | - | TRBJ2-4 | TRBV5-5 | CASSPAGTENIQYF | TGTGCCAGCAGCCCGGCCGGGACTGAAAACATTCAGTACTTC
- | - | TRBJ2-5 | TRBV7-2 | CASSLIGAVQETQYF | TGTGCCAGCAGCTTAATAGGGGCGGTTCAAGAGACCCAGTACTTC
- | - | TRBJ1-2 | TRBV15 | CATSNGDRNYGYTF | TGTGCCACCAGCAACGGCGACAGAAACTATGGCTACACCTTC
- | - | TRBJ2-1 | TRBV21-1 | CASSRGVRDRVHNEQFF | TGTGCCAGCAGCAGAGGTGTCCGGGACAGGGTCCACAATGAGCAGTTCTTC
TRBD1 | - | TRBJ1-2 | TRBV3-1/TRBV3-2 | CASSPGTGGYGYTF | TGTGCCAGCAGCCCCGGGACAGGGGGCTATGGCTACACCTTC
- | - | TRBJ1-2 | TRBV30 | CAWSVQGSANGEGYTF | TGTGCCTGGAGTGTACAGGGTTCCGCGAACGGGGAAGGCTACACCTTC
TRBD1 | - | TRBJ1-5 | TRBV19 | CASSIKGQGVGQPQHF | TGTGCCAGTAGTATCAAGGGACAGGGGGTAGGGCAGCCCCAGCATTTT
TRBD2 | - | TRBJ2-7 | TRBV5-6 | CASSRGGGSRLEQYF | TGTGCCAGCAGCCGGGGGGGCGGGAGTCGACTCGAGCAGTACTTC
- | - | TRBJ2-1 | TRBV9 | CASSVVSQGPYNEQFF | TGTGCCAGCAGCGTAGTTAGTCAGGGCCCCTACAATGAGCAGTTCTTC
- | - | TRBJ1-2 | TRBV9 | CASSVEGSNYGYTF | TGTGCCAGCAGCGTAGAGGGGTCTAACTATGGCTACACCTTC
- | few | TRBJ1-1 | TRBV29-1 | CSVDSGEPNTEAFF | TGCAGCGTTGACTCGGGAGAACCTAACACTGAAGCTTTCTTT
TRBD1 | - | TRBJ1-2 | TRBV19 | CASRRGGQGSSYGYTF | TGTGCCAGCAGGAGGGGGGGACAGGGGAGTTCCTATGGCTACACCTTC
TRBD1 | - | TRBJ1-5 | TRBV2 | CASSERQGAIQPQHF | TGTGCCAGCAGTGAAAGACAGGGGGCGATTCAGCCCCAGCATTTT
- | - | TRBJ1-2 | TRBV11-2 | CASSFGGSRQGYTF | TGTGCCAGCAGCTTTGGGGGGAGTAGGCAAGGCTACACCTTC
- | - | TRBJ2-7 | TRBV7-8 | CASSLGGRVEQYF | TGTGCCAGCAGCTTAGGAGGCCGGGTCGAGCAGTACTTC
- | - | TRBJ1-2 | TRBV9 | CASTSLPRHGYTF | TGTGCCAGCACCTCTTTACCCAGGCATGGCTACACCTTC
TRBD1 | once | TRBJ1-5 | TRBV6-5 | CASSSGGQPQHF | TGTGCCAGCAGTTCAGGGGGTCAGCCCCAGCATTTT
- | - | TRBJ2-1 | TRBV15 | CATSRDLRGINEQFF | TGTGCCACCAGCAGAGATCTAAGGGGGATCAATGAGCAGTTCTTC
- | - | TRBJ1-4 | TRBV19 | CASRVKQDNEKLFF | TGTGCCAGTAGGGTCAAGCAAGATAATGAAAAACTGTTTTTT
- | once | TRBJ2-6 | TRBV6-1 | CASSDRARSGANVLTF | TGTGCCAGCAGTGACCGAGCCCGATCTGGGGCCAACGTCCTGACTTTC
- | - | TRBJ2-7 | TRBV3-1/TRBV3-2 | CASSRPTSPYEQYF | TGTGCCAGCAGCCGACCGACTAGTCCATACGAGCAGTACTTC
TRBD1 | - | TRBJ1-5 | TRBV6-5 | CASSYTTGGNQPQHF | TGTGCCAGCAGTTACACTACAGGGGGTAATCAGCCCCAGCATTTT